The 21 T cell receptor beta chains in this list originate from one sample, sequenced in a study of identical twins. Using its own MiXCR run on the 5' RACE reads, TCRdb lists one record per CDR3 protein. The repertoire holds 700,000 to 950,000 distinct CDR3 sequences, with 9% to 15% as singletons. These data were also filed under a second study, of yellow fever vaccine responses in identical twins.

Sample: PBMCs. The source of these receptors is a woman younger than 35 in good health.

This clonotype has only a few counts. This rearrangement joins TRBV14 to TRBJ2-2, with TRBD1 matching over 8 bases. After removal of 1 base from V and 0 bases from J, the junction contained 4 bases not matched to a gene. In germline, CDR1 is SGHDN, CDR2 FVKESK. The CDR3 totals 17 residues. CDR3 in amino acids: CASSQALTGANTGELFF. The CDR3 DNA reads as TGTGCCAGCAGCCAAGCCTTGACAGGGGCGAACACCGGGGAGCTGTTTTTT. Supplemented by reference TRBV14 and TRBJ2-2, the full variable domain reads EAGVTQFPSHSVIEKGQTVTLRCDPISGHDNLYWYRRVMGKEIKFLLHFVKESKQDESGMPNNRFLAERTGGTYSTLKVQPAELEDSGVYFCASSQALTGANTGELFFGEGSRLTVL.

This chain joins TRBV11-2 and TRBJ2-1; 8 bases are shared with TRBD2. J gave up 5 bases and V 6 bases, and 12 bases lay outside the gene matches. This CDR3 comprises 16 residues. The germline gives CDR1 SGHAT, CDR2 FQNNGV. CDR3 in DNA: TGTGCCAGCAGGCTTCCGGGGCGGGGGGCCGACAATGAGCAGTTCTTC. It encodes CASRLPGRGADNEQFF.

V is TRBV3-1 and J is TRBJ2-2; the D is unclear. Trimming left V 1 base short and J 7 bases short, with 13 bases between. The germline V gene has CDR1 LGHDT and CDR2 YNNKEL (reference sequence). The length of the CDR3 is 15 residues. The CDR3, as DNA: TGTGCCAGCAGCCAAGTTAGGAGCGCCAGCGGGGAGCTGTTTTTT. It is translated as CASSQVRSASGELFF.

This clonotype was found a few times. The genes are TRBV10-3 and TRBJ2-7, with TRBD2 identical over 9 bases. CDR3 length equals 13 residues. With 11 bases clipped from V and 3 bases from J, the junction kept 8 bases outside the gene matches. In germline, CDR1 is ENHRY, CDR2 SYGVKD. This CDR3 reads CAATGTSNYEQYF. The CDR3, as DNA: TGTGCCGCGACCGGGACTAGCAACTACGAGCAGTACTTC.

The chain is built from TRBV6-5 and TRBJ2-3; 10 bases agree with TRBD2. V was clipped by 6 bases and J by 5 bases; unmatched bases: 8. Germline V gene lookup returns CDR1 MNHEY and CDR2 SVGAGI. CDR3 size: 15 residues. In nucleotides, the CDR3 is TGTGCCAGCAGGTTGGGACTAGCGTTTGGAGATACGCAGTATTTT. Protein: CASRLGLAFGDTQYF.

The chain combines TRBV7-8 with TRBJ2-7, with D possibly TRBD1 on 6 matching bases. The V gene's germline CDR1 is SGHVS and CDR2 FQNEAQ. This CDR3 has 11 residues. The V end lost 7 bases, the J end lost 7 bases, and 11 bases lay between the germline ends. CDR3 in DNA: TGTGCCAGCACCGAGGGGGTAGAGCAGTACTTC. Amino acids: CASTEGVEQYF.

This clonotype has just one count. The rearrangement uses TRBV6-1 and TRBJ1-5; 7 bases line up with TRBD1. Losses at the gene ends were 3 bases for V and 1 base for J; bases not matched to a gene: 3. The length of the CDR3 is 15 residues. The germline gives CDR1 MNHNS, CDR2 SASEGT. In nucleotides, the CDR3 is TGTGCCAGCAGTGAGCAGGGGGTCAGCAATCAGCCCCAGCATTTT. This codes for CASSEQGVSNQPQHF.

The CDR3 here is CSAKPGGDGYTF. The CDR3, as DNA: TGCAGTGCTAAACCGGGGGGGGATGGCTACACCTTC. This chain uses TRBV20-1 with TRBJ1-2; the D gene is possibly TRBD1 (5 bases). V gave up 4 bases and J gave up 6 bases, with 12 bases separating them. Germline lookup yields CDR1 DFQATT and CDR2 SNEGSKA (reference sequence). The CDR3 length is 12 residues.

This clonotype has more than one count but fewer than ten. The J gene is TRBJ2-7, the V gene TRBV28; TRBD2 agrees at 7 bases. CDR1 MDHEN and CDR2 SYDVKM come from the germline V gene. CDR3 length: 16 amino acids. With V trimmed by 6 bases and J by 7 bases, 18 bases remained unmatched. CDR3 DNA: TGTGCCAGCAGATCCCGAGCCGCGCCGGTAGCGGGTGAGCAGTACTTC. Translated: CASRSRAAPVAGEQYF.

V usage is TRBV29-1 and J usage is TRBJ1-1; D unclear. The CDR3 sequence is 15 residues long. The germline CDR1 and CDR2 sequences are SQVTM and ANQGSEA. Trimming left V 5 bases short and J 3 bases short, with 19 bases between. The CDR3 here is CSVHPRVKRDTEAFF. The DNA of the CDR3 is TGCAGCGTTCACCCCCGGGTGAAGCGTGACACTGAAGCTTTCTTT.

This clonotype showed up just a few times. The CDR3 loop reads CASSEGLVTSGFGETQYF. CDR3 bases: TGTGCCAGCAGTGAAGGTCTTGTGACTAGCGGGTTCGGGGAGACCCAGTACTTC. The V call is TRBV2, the J call TRBJ2-5; TRBD2 matches 10 bases. The CDR3 consists of 18 residues. CDR1 and CDR2 (germline): SNHLY, FYNNEI. J lost 5 bases, V lost 1 base, and 13 bases had no gene match.

The V call is TRBV19, the J call TRBJ2-3, with 9 nucleotides matching TRBD2. Germline trimming cut 0 bases from V and 4 bases from J; bases unmatched to any gene: 8. CDR1 is LNHDA, CDR2 SQIVND, per germline (reference sequence). CDR3 length: 17 amino acids. CDR3 DNA: TGTGCCAGTAGTATAGATTCCGGGACTAGCAGCGCAGATACGCAGTATTTT. It is translated as CASSIDSGTSSADTQYF.

The chain recombines TRBV5-8 with TRBJ2-1; TRBD1 matches 7 bases. V trimming: 2 bases; J trimming: 5 bases; junction bases outside the gene matches: 7. The CDR3 runs to 15 residues. The V gene's germline CDR1 is SGHTS and CDR2 YDEGEE. CDR3 amino acids: CASSLDRVWDNEQFF. The DNA of the CDR3 is TGTGCCAGCAGCTTAGACAGGGTTTGGGACAATGAGCAGTTCTTC. Filled out from reference TRBV5-8 and TRBJ2-1, the complete variable domain reads EAGVTQSPTHLIKTRGQQATLRCSPISGHTSVYWYQQALGLGLQFLLWYDEGEERNRGNFPPRFSGRQFPNYSSELNVNALELEDSALYLCASSLDRVWDNEQFFGPGTRLTVL.

V and J are TRBV28 and TRBJ1-3; 7 nucleotides match TRBD1. The CDR3 extends over 15 amino acids. V lost 6 bases to trimming and J lost 2 bases; unmatched junction nucleotides: 7. Germline CDR1 MDHEN, CDR2 SYDVKM. Written as DNA, the CDR3 is TGTGCCAGCAGAACTAGACAGGGCACTGGAAACACCATATATTTT. Its protein product is CASRTRQGTGNTIYF.

The genes are TRBV4-1 and TRBJ1-4; D not certain. Germline lookup yields CDR1 MGHRA and CDR2 YSYEKL. Trimming pared 4 bases from V and 0 bases from J, leaving 15 bases between. The CDR3 has 17 residues. CDR3 amino acids: CASSPSLPWATNEKLFF. CDR3 sequence (DNA): TGCGCCAGCAGCCCTTCCCTCCCTTGGGCAACTAATGAAAAACTGTTTTTT.

This clonotype was found many times. The chain is built from TRBV12-3 or TRBV12-4 and TRBJ1-5; perhaps TRBD1 as D (5 bases). The CDR3 has 13 amino acids. Trimming left V 4 bases short and J 7 bases short, with 11 bases between. The CDR3 reads CASSSQVRQPQHF. The CDR3, as DNA: TGTGCCAGCAGTTCACAGGTCCGGCAGCCCCAGCATTTT.

The chain combines TRBV4-1 with TRBJ2-1; 9 positions agree with TRBD2. J gave up 4 bases and V 4 bases, and 8 bases lay outside the gene matches. The CDR3 is 16 amino acids. Germline V gene data show CDR1 as MGHRA and CDR2 as YSYEKL. As DNA, the CDR3 is TGCGCCAGCAGCCGGACCGAGACTAGCGGATACAATGAGCAGTTCTTC. Translation gives CASSRTETSGYNEQFF.

At least ten counts were recorded for this clonotype. The rearrangement links TRBV25-1 to TRBJ2-6, with 7 bases lining up with TRBD1. Germline CDR1 is MGHDK and CDR2 is SYGVNS. The V segment lost 3 bases and the J segment 5 bases; nucleotides outside the gene matches: 1. This CDR3 spans 14 amino acids. CDR3 residues: CASSETGRANVLTF. The CDR3, as DNA: TGTGCCAGCAGTGAGACAGGGAGGGCCAACGTCCTGACTTTC. The full variable domain, with the rest looked up from reference TRBV25-1 and TRBJ2-6, is EADIYQTPRYLVIGTGKKITLECSQTMGHDKMYWYQQDPGMELHLIHYSYGVNSTEKGDLSSESTVSRIRTEHFPLTLESARPSHTSQYLCASSETGRANVLTFGAGSRLTVL.

A few counts support this clonotype. The chain employs TRBV29-1 and TRBJ2-1; TRBD1 aligns across 12 bases. Per germline, CDR1 SQVTM and CDR2 ANQGSEA. This CDR3 is built from 15 residues. With V trimmed by 6 bases and J by 8 bases, 11 bases remained unmatched. As DNA, the CDR3 is TGCAGCGTCACCGAACGGGACAGGGGGCTCTATGAGCAGTTCTTC. This encodes CSVTERDRGLYEQFF.

The sample holds a few counts of this clonotype. The gene calls are TRBV5-1 and TRBJ2-4; D unclear. The CDR3 length is 16 residues. Germline CDR1 SGHRS, CDR2 YFSETQ. The ends were cut back, 0 bases at V and 0 bases at J, with 10 bases in the middle. CDR3: CASSLGGPQAKNIQYF. CDR3 nucleotide sequence: TGCGCCAGCAGCTTGGGTGGGCCCCAAGCCAAAAACATTCAGTACTTC. Based on the CDR3 plus reference TRBV5-1 and TRBJ2-4, the full variable domain is KAGVTQTPRYLIKTRGQQVTLSCSPISGHRSVSWYQQTPGQGLQFLFEYFSETQRNKGNFPGRFSGRQFSNSRSEMNVSTLELGDSALYLCASSLGGPQAKNIQYFGAGTRLSVL.

The chain joins TRBV24-1 to TRBJ2-7; the D is unclear. V dropped 7 bases and J dropped 4 bases, with 4 bases sitting between them. CDR1 is KGHDR, CDR2 SFDVKD, per germline. This CDR3 is built from 10 residues. The CDR3: CATRGYEQYV. The CDR3 bases are TGTGCCACCAGGGGTTACGAGCAGTACGTC.